There are a few counts of the clone carrying this T cell receptor (beta chain). Some clones are missing from TCRdb's copy, which holds only in-frame ones; the method was immunoSEQ multiplex PCR. The table records tens of thousands of clones, nearly 90% of them present only once. The sample originates from a study of OX40 agonist ivuxolimab in advanced cancers. Germline V CDR1 and CDR2: SNHLY, FYNNEI. Trimming took 5 bases from V and 5 from J, leaving 9 bases between them. The CDR3 has 12 residues. The source of this sequence is an adult with an advanced solid tumor such as melanoma, head and neck, liver or kidney cancer. J is TRBJ1-1 and V is TRBV2; D call uncertain. The sequences come from CD4+ or CD8+ T cells sorted from blood, collected in a trial of the OX40 agonist ivuxolimab. Written as DNA, the CDR3 is TGTGCCAGCAGTCAAAAAGGGACTGAAGCTTTCTTT. It is translated as CASSQKGTEAFF.